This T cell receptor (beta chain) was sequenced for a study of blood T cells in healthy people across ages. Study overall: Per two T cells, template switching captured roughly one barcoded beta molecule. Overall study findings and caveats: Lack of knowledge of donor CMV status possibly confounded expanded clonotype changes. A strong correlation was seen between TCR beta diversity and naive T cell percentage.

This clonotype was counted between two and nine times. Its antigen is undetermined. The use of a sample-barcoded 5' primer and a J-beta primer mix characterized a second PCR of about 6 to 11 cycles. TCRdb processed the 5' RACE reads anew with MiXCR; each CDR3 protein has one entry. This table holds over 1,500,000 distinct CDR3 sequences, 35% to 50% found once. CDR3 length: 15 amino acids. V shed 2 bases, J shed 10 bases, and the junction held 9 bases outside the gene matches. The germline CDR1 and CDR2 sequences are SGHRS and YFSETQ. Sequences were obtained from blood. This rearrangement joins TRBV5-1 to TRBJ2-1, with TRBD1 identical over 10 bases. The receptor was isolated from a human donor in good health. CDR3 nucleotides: TGCGCCAGCAGCTTAACCGGGACAGGGGATTTAGAGCAGTTCTTC. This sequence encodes CASSLTGTGDLEQFF.